One sample yielded the 5 T cell receptor beta chains listed below, sequenced in a study of T cells in Graves' hyperthyroidism and ophthalmopathy. Amplified regions were TCR beta CDR3 sequences from RNA transcripts. A first-round RT-PCR of the TCR CDR3 used the HTBI primer set. TCRdb re-called the multiplex PCR reads through MiXCR, storing one row per CDR3 protein. Altogether about 560,000 distinct CDR3 sequences are present, 16% being singletons, with the ten largest covering more than 15%. Sequencing used blood. The source is a woman in her late teens or twenties with Graves' hyperthyroidism.

This clonotype was picked up many times. The V call is TRBV10-3, the J call TRBJ2-1; TRBD2 aligns across 15 bases. CDR3 length: 18 amino acids. The germline V gene has CDR1 ENHRY and CDR2 SYGVKD. J was trimmed by 4 bases and V by 10 bases; bases with no gene match: 14. The CDR3 reads CATQGTSGRTGDYNEQFF. CDR3 in DNA: TGTGCCACCCAAGGGACTAGCGGGAGGACCGGTGATTACAATGAGCAGTTCTTC.

There are many counts of this clonotype. V is TRBV20-1 and J is TRBJ2-1; 12 nucleotides match TRBD2. The V segment lost 1 base and the J segment 5 bases; nucleotides outside the gene matches: 6. This CDR3 has 16 residues. Germline V CDR1 and CDR2: DFQATT, SNEGSKA (reference sequence). CDR3 nucleotide sequence: TGCAGTGCTAGAGGGGGACTAGCGGGCGAGGACAATGAGCAGTTCTTC. Its translation is CSARGGLAGEDNEQFF.

This clonotype was counted a few times. The chain recombines TRBV7-7 with TRBJ2-7; tentatively, D is TRBD2 (5 bases). The germline CDR1 and CDR2 sequences are SSHAT and FNYEAQ (reference sequence). The V end lost 1 base, the J end lost 5 bases, and 9 bases lay between the germline ends. This CDR3 is built from 13 residues. For the CDR3, the DNA is TGTGCCAGCAGCTTAGGGAGCGGCGACGAGCAGTACTTC. Translated: CASSLGSGDEQYF.

A few counts support this clonotype. V and J are TRBV6-1 and TRBJ2-7, with D unclear. The CDR3 has 13 amino acids. V was shortened by 4 bases and J by 6 bases, with 13 bases between the two germline ends. CDR1 and CDR2 from the germline V gene are MNHNS and SASEGT. The CDR3 protein is CASSAKTEVEQYF. DNA of the CDR3: TGTGCCAGCAGTGCGAAAACTGAGGTCGAGCAGTACTTC.

This clonotype was observed at least ten times. The J gene is TRBJ2-7, the V gene TRBV5-1; D gene unclear. The CDR3 runs to 16 residues. The germline gives CDR1 SGHRS, CDR2 YFSETQ. V lost 0 bases and J lost 4, with 17 bases in between. The CDR3 region is CASSLGLSRVKYEQYF. As DNA, the CDR3 is TGCGCCAGCAGCTTGGGTCTCAGTCGGGTAAAATACGAGCAGTACTTC.